These T cell receptor beta chains were read from a single sample in a study of T cells in Graves' hyperthyroidism and ophthalmopathy. TCRdb processed the multiplex PCR reads anew with MiXCR; each CDR3 protein has one entry. In the table there are more than 650,000 distinct CDR3 sequences, 11% to 15% of which are singletons. The sequencing sample was made of blood. The receptor source for this set is a woman aged 18-35 years with Graves' hyperthyroidism. CDR3s include the opening cysteine and the closing phenylalanine or tryptophan. The D gene is left open where the match is weak. Rows may omit the clone size; those that give it use once, few, many or a size class.

clone size	J gene	CDR3 length	V gene	D gene	CDR3 DNA	CDR3 protein
NA	TRBJ2-7	13	TRBV2	NA	TGTGCCAGCAGGGGGGTGTCCCGGGGCGAGCAGTACTTC	CASRGVSRGEQYF
NA	TRBJ2-3	15	TRBV14	NA	TGTGCCAGCAGCCAAGGGTCCTCCGGGGGAGATACGCAGTATTTT	CASSQGSSGGDTQYF
NA	TRBJ1-2	15	TRBV19	NA	TGTGCCAGTAGTATGCTGGTTCCGGGAGCCTATGGCTACACCTTC	CASSMLVPGAYGYTF
few	TRBJ1-1	16	TRBV30	TRBD1	TGTGCCTGGAGTGTCATGGACAGGCTTTTGAACACTGAAGCTTTCTTT	CAWSVMDRLLNTEAFF
many	TRBJ2-7	13	TRBV3-1	TRBD1	TGTGCCAGCAGTCCAGGGGGATTCGGCGAGCAGTACTTC	CASSPGGFGEQYF
few	TRBJ2-1	17	TRBV4-3	NA	TGCGCCAGCAGCGACTTCTTGGGCGGGATAGGGTACAATGAGCAGTTCTTC	CASSDFLGGIGYNEQFF
NA	TRBJ2-5	16	TRBV20-1	TRBD2	TGCAGTGGAAGGCGGGCTAGCGGGAGGGCCGGAGAGACCCAGTACTTC	CSGRRASGRAGETQYF
many	TRBJ2-3	21	TRBV20-1	TRBD2	TGCAGTGCTAGTGGGGGCGGGACTAGCGGGAGGGCCAGTACGAGGGCAGATACGCAGTATTTT	CSASGGGTSGRASTRADTQYF
few	TRBJ2-7	15	TRBV7-8	TRBD2	TGTGCCAGCAGCTTATTTTCCGGGACTACTTACGAGCAGTACTTC	CASSLFSGTTYEQYF
many	TRBJ2-5	18	TRBV7-2	NA	TGTGCCAGCAGCTTAGCGCTGCCGCCAGGAGGCAGGGAAGAGACCCAGTACTTC	CASSLALPPGGREETQYF
NA	TRBJ2-5	15	TRBV19	NA	TGTGCCAGTAGTATCCAATGGACGGGGCGGGAGACCCAGTACTTC	CASSIQWTGRETQYF
many	TRBJ2-7	15	TRBV7-9	NA	TGTGCCAGCAGCTCATTAGTTTACGGTAACTACGAGCAGTACTTC	CASSSLVYGNYEQYF
many	TRBJ2-7	14	TRBV12-3/TRBV12-4	NA	TGTGCCAGCAGGATTAGGGGCCGAGCCTACGAGCAGTACTTC	CASRIRGRAYEQYF
many	TRBJ1-1	14	TRBV7-3	NA	TGTGCCAGCAGCTTAACGGCCGGGCCCACTGAAGCTTTCTTT	CASSLTAGPTEAFF
many	TRBJ1-1	17	TRBV7-8	NA	TGTGCCAGCAGCCTCGAAGAGGGGTCTTTTATGAACACTGAAGCTTTCTTT	CASSLEEGSFMNTEAFF
many	TRBJ2-7	15	TRBV7-2	NA	TGTGCCAGCAGCTTATCGGGCAGGAGCTCCTACGAGCAGTACTTC	CASSLSGRSSYEQYF
NA	TRBJ2-7	15	TRBV28	NA	TGTGCCAGCAGATCCGGGACCGGAGCCTCCTACGAGCAGTACTTC	CASRSGTGASYEQYF
many	TRBJ1-2	16	TRBV3-1	NA	TGTGCCAGCAGCCAAGATCTGAACAGGGCCACCTATGGCTACACCTTC	CASSQDLNRATYGYTF
many	TRBJ2-7	15	TRBV24-1	TRBD2	TGTGCCACCAGTGATTCGGCGGGAGCGCGCTACGAGCAGTACTTC	CATSDSAGARYEQYF
NA	TRBJ2-7	14	TRBV19	NA	TGTGCCAGTAGTATAGCAGGGGTAGGATACGAGCAGTACTTC	CASSIAGVGYEQYF